The next 13 T cell receptor beta chains were all read from a single sample in a study of T cells in Graves' hyperthyroidism and ophthalmopathy. What was amplified from RNA transcripts were TCR beta CDR3 regions. In the first-round RT-PCR of the TCR CDR3, the HTBI primer set was used. A single record per CDR3 protein comes from TCRdb applying MiXCR to the multiplex PCR reads. The table lists 530,000 or so distinct CDR3 sequences, 46% of them singletons. The sample consisted of peripheral blood or thyroid tissue (not recorded which). These receptor sequences come from a woman aged 18-29 years with Graves' hyperthyroidism.

The chain employs TRBV25-1 and TRBJ2-7, with D perhaps matching TRBD1 or TRBD2 (5 bases each). V was cut by 4 bases and J by 9 bases, with 25 bases left in between. CDR3 size: 16 residues. Germline V gene lookup returns CDR1 MGHDK and CDR2 SYGVNS. CDR3 in amino acids: CASSANRDPVSWGQYF. Here the CDR3 DNA reads TGTGCCAGCAGTGCTAACCGGGACCCTGTTAGTTGGGGGCAGTACTTC.

Points on this clonotype: A read error may produce the germline difference seen at one junction end. The rearrangement uses TRBV27 and TRBJ1-5; D remains unclear. Germline CDR1 is MNHEY and CDR2 is SMNVEV (reference sequence). The CDR3 extends over 11 amino acids. The CDR3 here is CASSLIQPPHF. As DNA, the CDR3 is TGTGCCAGCAGCCTTATCCAGCCCCCGCATTTT.

The chain uses TRBV6-4 and TRBJ2-5, with D perhaps given as TRBD1 or TRBD2 (5 bases each). The CDR3 length is 15 residues. Germline CDR1 is MRHNA and CDR2 is SNTAGT. Trimming took 7 bases from V and 5 from J, leaving 20 bases between them. Here the CDR3 reads CASIPPARGKETQYF. The CDR3 DNA sequence: TGTGCCAGCATCCCGCCGGCGAGGGGAAAGGAGACCCAGTACTTC.

V gene TRBV7-2 combines with J gene TRBJ1-1; D remains ambiguous. The CDR3 runs to 13 residues. The germline V gene has CDR1 SGHTA and CDR2 FQGNSA. V was cut by 0 bases and J by 10 bases, with 12 bases left in between. CDR3 sequence reads: CASSLANYPGAFF. As DNA, the CDR3 is TGTGCCAGCAGCTTAGCGAATTATCCGGGAGCTTTCTTT.

This clonotype was seen at least ten times. V gene TRBV7-2 combines with J gene TRBJ2-7; TRBD2 aligns across 11 bases. Germline CDR1 SGHTA, CDR2 FQGNSA. The CDR3 consists of 15 residues. Trimming removed 11 bases from V and 5 bases from J; junction bases left unmatched: 14. CDR3 nucleotide sequence: TGTGCCTCGACGCGGGCGACTAGCGGGGTAGACGAGCAGTACTTC. This sequence encodes CASTRATSGVDEQYF.

Of note for this clonotype: A read error may be the cause here, since a much bigger clone is one base away. The V call is TRBV12-3 or TRBV12-4, the J call TRBJ2-7; no clear D gene. With 3 bases removed from V and 2 bases from J, the gap between germline ends came to 14 bases. The CDR3 sequence is 15 residues long. CDR3 DNA sequence: TGTGCCAGCAGTTTCTCAGGAGTGCGCGCCTACGAGCAGTACTTC. It translates to CASSFSGVRAYEQYF.

This clonotype has only a few counts. This chain links TRBV19 with TRBJ2-5; TRBD1 is a possible D gene (5 bases). Near its end, the DNA agrees better with TRBJ2-1, so the J call may be wrong. This CDR3 spans 11 amino acids. Germline assignment: CDR1 LNHDA and CDR2 SQIVND (reference sequence). Here the CDR3 reads CASSSGPEQFF. The CDR3 bases are TGTGCCAGTAGTTCAGGGCCTGAGCAGTTCTTC.

This clonotype was seen ten or more times. The chain has TRBV7-2 and TRBJ1-3; 8 nucleotides match TRBD1. The CDR3 length is 14 residues. Per the germline V gene, CDR1 is SGHTA and CDR2 is FQGNSA. With 2 bases clipped from V and 8 bases from J, the junction kept 5 bases outside the gene matches. Here the CDR3 DNA reads TGTGCCAGCAGCTTACAAGGACAGGGCGACACCATATATTTT. The encoded protein is CASSLQGQGDTIYF. Using reference TRBV7-2 and TRBJ1-3 for the parts outside the CDR3, the full variable domain is GAGVSQSPSNKVTEKGKDVELRCDPISGHTALYWYRQSLGQGLEFLIYFQGNSAPDKSGLPSDRFSAERTGGSVSTLTIQRTQQEDSAVYLCASSLQGQGDTIYFGEGSWLTVV.

In this sample, this clonotype turned up a few times. The rearrangement uses TRBV7-2 and TRBJ2-3; the D call may be TRBD1 or TRBD2 (5 bases each). Trimming stripped 7 bases from V and 0 bases from J, with 17 bases between. The germline V gene has CDR1 SGHTA and CDR2 FQGNSA. CDR3 length equals 16 residues. CDR3 bases: TGTGCCAGCACCCGGGACGCCCGGTTTAGCACAGATACGCAGTATTTT. It specifies CASTRDARFSTDTQYF.

This clonotype was picked up many times. This chain uses TRBV7-9 with TRBJ2-2; D is unresolved. Germline CDR1 reads SEHNR; CDR2 reads FQNEAQ (reference sequence). V was shortened by 6 bases and J by 11 bases, with 13 bases between the two germline ends. The CDR3 extends over 12 amino acids. The CDR3: CASSLLSSELFF. DNA for the CDR3: TGTGCCAGCAGTCTCCTCAGCTCCGAGCTGTTTTTT.

This clonotype was detected many times. V and J are TRBV7-9 and TRBJ1-2; 9 bases map to TRBD1. The CDR3 runs to 14 residues. The trim removed 5 bases at V and 0 bases at J, leaving 1 base unmatched. Looked up from germline, CDR1 is SEHNR and CDR2 is FQNEAQ (reference sequence). The chain's CDR3 is CASSRTGANYGYTF. CDR3 coding DNA: TGTGCCAGCAGCCGGACAGGGGCTAACTATGGCTACACCTTC.

The chain carries TRBV27 and TRBJ1-4; TRBD1 aligns across 10 bases. The germline gives CDR1 MNHEY, CDR2 SMNVEV (reference sequence). The CDR3 length is 15 residues. The J segment lost 5 bases and the V segment lost 4 bases, leaving 4 bases of the junction unmatched. CDR3 loop: CASSYRDRGNEKLFF. CDR3 nucleotides: TGTGCCAGCAGTTACCGGGACAGGGGAAATGAAAAACTGTTTTTT.

With regard to this clonotype: This may stem from a read error, because a much larger clone lies one nucleotide away. This chain connects TRBV6-5 to TRBJ2-7; D possibly uses TRBD1 or TRBD2 (7 bases each). This CDR3 region has 14 residues. The germline CDR1 and CDR2 sequences are MNHEY and SVGAGI. CDR3 loop: CASSYGRGPYERYF. CDR3 in DNA: TGTGCCAGCAGTTACGGGAGGGGGCCCTACGAGCGGTACTTC.